This T cell receptor beta chain came from a study of human T cells and chemical hapten exposure (dated by TCRdb to the early 2020s). About the study as a whole: For sensitization, 2% DPC in acetone was applied to a 2 cm by 2 cm area of upper inner arm skin. Throughout the study period of around 24 weeks, patients also received therapeutic DPC doses to the scalp every week. Patch testing on the upper back used Finn chambers containing 0.01% DPC, with scoring done after 6 days according to International Contact Dermatitis Research Group standards. The patient cohort, mostly female, included alopecia areata with under or over 50% scalp involvement, alopecia totalis and alopecia universalis. The libraries were sequenced as a pool, and the TCR yield per sample differed mostly because of small variations in library volumes within the pool. In alopecia patients, the study followed how the peripheral blood TCR repertoire changed in vivo over primary and secondary sensitization to diphenylcyclopropenone (DPC), a hapten. Blood was sampled from patients pre-sensitization (week 0) and at 2, 6 and about 24 weeks after DPC sensitization. Twenty-nine alopecia patients provided blood for TCR sequencing at one to four time points (pre-sensitization, 2, 6 and 24 weeks). The study at large found these results: No change with DPC sensitization was found in the number of TCRs above 1 in 1000 frequency, and no evidence of global repertoire structure alterations was found. Significantly more large CDR3 similarity clusters were formed by expanded TCRs than by pre-sensitization or healthy control sets, consistent with antigen-driven responses. After repeated subsampling, changes were observed in the strength of the expansion versus patch-test correlation and in the threshold at which the correlation became significant. Because every patient had alopecia, a presumed autoimmune disease, the patients' immune response might differ from that of healthy individuals. Patch test score correlated positively with the number of PT1 expanded TCRs, reaching significance at thresholds 8, 16 and 32 but not at 4.

CDR1 SGHAT and CDR2 FQNNGV were looked up in the germline V gene. From the cysteine through the phenylalanine, the CDR3 covers 14 amino acids. Solely the CDR3 DNA is kept, with 42 bases framed from the first base. V loses 3 bases of germline sequence and J loses 1 base, and the interval between the two ends is 10 bases. The library was built by means of RACE. TCRdb names NextSeq 500 as the instrument used. During library preparation, unique molecular identifiers were attached to individual cDNA molecules so that TCRs could be counted quantitatively and reproducibly. From each blood RNA sample, both TCR alpha and TCR beta chains were sequenced. In the source study's methods: The median number of TCRs per sample was roughly 94,000, ranging from 23,224 to 690,600. V, J and CDR3 annotation of the TCR reads was performed with the Decombinator software suite. To make PS versus PT1 abundance plots, every sample was subsampled to the same number of TCRs (28,000). TCRs were defined as expanded if absent before sensitization and observed at least eight times at the 2-week time point. TCRdb reprocessed the public reads (quality trimming at Q25 with fastp, clone calling with MiXCR) and kept in-frame beta chains. Entries that share a CDR3 protein sequence are merged under the most common genes and DNA. In this record, the V and J calls reflect TCRdb's handling and not the investigators' own analysis. Counted in this sample were 82,000 or so distinct CDR3 sequences; under 15% of them appeared once. The ten largest account for approximately 5% of the sample.

This sample's time point label indicates: patch test 3, about 24 weeks after DPC sensitization. The sample's treatment or condition label is to be understood as: therapeutic diphenylcyclopropenone sensitization with weekly scalp DPC. Blood at each patch-test visit was drawn before the patch test was applied. To be eligible, patients had to be aged 18 to 70, diagnosed with alopecia and judged suitable for DPC therapy, while pregnant patients were excluded. Total RNA was extracted from unfractionated whole blood collected in Tempus Blood RNA tubes. A word on this clonotype: There is no known antigen for this receptor. Base quality data are lacking; no much larger clone is found one base away.

The sequence was obtained from a woman in her forties or fifties with alopecia areata. Some clones in this sample may be carry-over from other donors' samples. The rearranged chain carries TRBV11-2 and TRBJ2-7; the D gene identity is not certain. The material was whole blood, obtained in connection with sensitization to the hapten diphenylcyclopropenone (DPC). CDR3 reads: CASSFGVRSYEQYF. The DNA reads TGTGCCAGCAGCTTCGGAGTACGGTCCTACGAGCAGTACTTC.